The next 8 T cell receptor beta chains were all read from a single sample in a study of T cell repertoires in cytomegalovirus infection (dated by TCRdb to about 2019). TCRdb records Illumina HiSeq 1500 as the sequencer. Clones were called with MiXCR by TCRdb after fastp trimmed the public reads at Q25, and only in-frame beta chains were retained. Here each entry gathers all rows of one CDR3 protein and keeps the most common genes and DNA. The sample contains about 110,000 distinct CDR3 sequences, about 28% of them found a single time. The ten largest clones take up 80% to 90% of the sample. These TCRs' antigens remain unknown. Reading the label with the study, this specimen's treatment or condition is: in vitro stimulation with specific CMV peptide epitopes to enrich CMV-specific T cells. The specimen was CD8+ T cells from cultured PBMCs, collected from culture after CMV antigen stimulation. The receptors shown here come from a human donor in good health (CMV status not recorded). Some clones in this sample may be carry-over from other donors' samples.

This clonotype appeared a few times. V usage is TRBV19 and J usage is TRBJ1-3; D uncertain. There are 14 residues in the CDR3. CDR1 and CDR2 from the germline V gene are LNHDA and SQIVND (reference sequence). The V and J ends lost 2 bases and 4 bases respectively, with 9 bases between them. Here the CDR3 DNA reads TGTGCCAGTAGTATAATTACGGTCGGAAACACCATATATTTT. This codes for CASSIITVGNTIYF.

The chain combines TRBV20-1 with TRBJ2-3, with 12 positions matching TRBD2. The CDR3 has 16 residues. Germline trimming cut 5 bases from V and 5 bases from J; bases unmatched to any gene: 11. The germline V gene encodes CDR1 DFQATT and CDR2 SNEGSKA (reference sequence). In DNA form, the CDR3 reads TGCAGTGCTTCACGCCCCGGACTAGCGGGGCTAGATACGCAGTATTTT. It encodes CSASRPGLAGLDTQYF.

The chain carries TRBV7-4 and TRBJ1-4; D remains unclear. Germline V gene lookup returns CDR1 SGHVT and CDR2 SQSDAQ. The CDR3 is 13 amino acids. Deletions cut 5 bases from V and 7 bases from J, with 11 bases between. The CDR3 sequence is CASSPRATEKLFF. CDR3 DNA sequence: TGTGCCAGCAGCCCCCGGGCCACTGAAAAACTGTTTTTT.

This clonotype was picked up a small number of times. The chain recombines TRBV4-1 with TRBJ1-1; TRBD1 matches 9 bases. The V gene end was trimmed by 3 bases and the J gene end by 4 bases; junction bases not matched to a gene: 3. The germline gives CDR1 MGHRA, CDR2 YSYEKL. This CDR3 spans 14 amino acids. The CDR3 loop is CASSHRQGGTEAFF. The CDR3 bases are TGCGCCAGCAGCCACCGACAGGGGGGCACTGAAGCTTTCTTT.

This clonotype was counted at least ten times. The V and J genes are TRBV19 and TRBJ1-1, with 10 bases identical to TRBD1. Per the germline V gene, CDR1 is LNHDA and CDR2 is SQIVND (reference sequence). This CDR3 region has 14 residues. V lost 6 bases, J lost 1 base, and 2 bases stayed unmatched. CDR3 amino acids: CASSRDRGNTEAFF. In DNA form, the CDR3 reads TGTGCCAGTAGCAGGGACAGGGGGAACACTGAAGCTTTCTTT.

The V and J genes are TRBV27 and TRBJ2-3, with D maybe TRBD2 (6 bases). Trimming stripped 2 bases from V and 0 bases from J, with 24 bases between. The CDR3 loop spans 20 amino acids. CDR1 MNHEY and CDR2 SMNVEV come from the germline V gene (reference sequence). The CDR3 loop is CASSLNLPPGAEASTDTQYF. In DNA form, the CDR3 reads TGTGCCAGCAGTTTAAACCTCCCTCCGGGAGCCGAGGCTAGCACAGATACGCAGTATTTT.

This clonotype was detected many times. The chain uses TRBV5-1 and TRBJ1-1, with D perhaps matching TRBD1 (5 bases). The V and J ends lost 2 bases and 8 bases respectively, with 7 bases between them. Germline V gene sequence: CDR1 SGHRS, CDR2 YFSETQ. There are 11 residues in the CDR3. DNA of the CDR3: TGCGCCAGCAGCTTCGGGACCGAAGCTTTCTTT. This gives the protein CASSFGTEAFF.

This clonotype has just a few counts. The J gene is TRBJ2-3, the V gene TRBV15; 7 nucleotides align to TRBD1. V was pared by 1 base and J by 4 bases, with 17 bases of the junction left unmatched. This CDR3 has 19 amino acids. CDR1 is LNHNV and CDR2 is YYDKDF in the germline V gene (reference sequence). The CDR3 DNA sequence: TGTGCCACCAGCAGAGGATGGTTTCCCCTTGGACAGGCCCCAGATACGCAGTATTTT. It yields the protein CATSRGWFPLGQAPDTQYF.